This T cell receptor beta chain was retrieved from a study of CD8 T cells in Susac syndrome. Negative magnetic isolation gave CD8+ and CD4+ cells; FACS enriched CD8+ TEMRA. On this clonotype: Its target is not known.

Reverse transcription of about 0.5 to 1 ug RNA was performed with random hexamers. The amplification used immunoSEQ multiplex PCR on TCR beta CDR3; it spanned 54 Vbeta and 13 Jbeta. TCRdb reanalysed the immunoSEQ multiplex PCR reads using MiXCR and keeps one entry per CDR3 protein. The table includes under 200,000 distinct CDR3 sequences, around 94% detected once. The V and J ends lost 3 bases and 1 base respectively, with 3 bases between them. This CDR3 spans 11 amino acids. Per the germline V gene, CDR1 is DFQATT and CDR2 is SNEGSKA (reference sequence). General study points: The study recognized that the number of individuals in its TCR sequencing and HLA analysis was relatively small.

The chain is built from TRBV20-1 and TRBJ1-2; D ambiguous. The source is a human donor in good health. Material: CD4+ T cells from PBMCs. This CDR3 reads CSASDNYGYTF. CDR3 in DNA: TGCAGTGCTAGTGATAACTATGGCTACACCTTC.